A single sample gave rise to the 9 T cell receptor beta chains below, sequenced in a study of CD8 T cells in ankylosing spondylitis. A single record per CDR3 protein comes from TCRdb applying MiXCR to the 5' RACE reads. The table has about 160,000 distinct CDR3 sequences, around 16% seen once. The sample taken for sequencing was blood, either unsorted or a sorted T cell fraction (not recorded which). The origin of the receptors is a male donor with ankylosing spondylitis or in good health (not recorded which).

The chain is built from TRBV2 and TRBJ2-1, with 7 bases aligning to TRBD2. The junction had 2 bases not matched to a gene; V was cut back by 9 bases and J by 0 bases. Germline-derived CDR1 and CDR2 are SNHLY and FYNNEI. The CDR3 loop spans 13 amino acids. The CDR3 DNA sequence: TGTGCCAGTACTAGCGACTCCTACAATGAGCAGTTCTTC. Amino acids: CASTSDSYNEQFF.

This clonotype was observed a handful of times. The V call is TRBV20-1, the J call TRBJ1-2; TRBD1 might be the D (6 bases). Trimming cost V 4 bases and J 6 bases, with 15 bases left between them. Germline CDR1 reads DFQATT; CDR2 reads SNEGSKA (reference sequence). There are 13 residues in the CDR3. CDR3 amino acids: CSATPGGYNGYTF. CDR3 nucleotide sequence: TGCAGTGCTACGCCCGGGGGCTACAATGGCTACACCTTC.

The rearrangement links TRBV30 to TRBJ1-1; D is ambiguous. This CDR3 region has 11 residues. Germline loops: CDR1 GTSNPN, CDR2 SVGIG (reference sequence). Trimming took off 8 bases at V and 5 bases at J, with 12 bases between the two ends. This chain's CDR3 is CARFLATEAFF. The CDR3 DNA follows: TGTGCCCGGTTCTTAGCGACTGAAGCTTTCTTT.

There are many counts of this clonotype. V gene TRBV5-1 combines with J gene TRBJ1-1; maybe TRBD1 (5 bases). This CDR3 comprises 15 residues. Germline CDR1 is SGHRS and CDR2 is YFSETQ. Trimming stripped 4 bases from V and 4 bases from J, with 17 bases between. The CDR3 DNA reads as TGCGCCAGCAGCCGAGAGGGGCTCCGCGGCACTGAAGCTTTCTTT. It is translated as CASSREGLRGTEAFF. The whole variable domain, remainder taken from reference TRBV5-1 and TRBJ1-1, is KAGVTQTPRYLIKTRGQQVTLSCSPISGHRSVSWYQQTPGQGLQFLFEYFSETQRNKGNFPGRFSGRQFSNSRSEMNVSTLELGDSALYLCASSREGLRGTEAFFGQGTRLTVV.

This clonotype was recorded many times. V usage is TRBV20-1 and J usage is TRBJ2-1, with D perhaps matching TRBD2 (5 bases). Germline CDR1 DFQATT, CDR2 SNEGSKA (reference sequence). The CDR3 has 15 amino acids. V was shortened by 0 bases and J by 0 bases, with 9 bases between the two germline ends. The CDR3 coding sequence is TGCAGTGCTAGAGATACTAGAAGCTCCTACAATGAGCAGTTCTTC. Amino acids: CSARDTRSSYNEQFF.

V gene TRBV11-2 combines with J gene TRBJ2-3; perhaps TRBD2 as D (5 bases). Trimming removed 6 bases at V and 11 bases at J, with 21 bases between. Per the germline V gene, CDR1 is SGHAT and CDR2 is FQNNGV. This CDR3 contains 14 residues. The CDR3 region is CASSPASPIAGQYF. Here the CDR3 DNA reads TGTGCCAGCAGTCCTGCGTCGCCAATCGCGGGGCAGTATTTT.

As regards this clonotype: A read error may be the cause here, since a much bigger clone is one base away. CDR3 region: CSVGAGRETHYF. CDR3 sequence (DNA): TGCAGCGTTGGCGCCGGACGAGAGACCCATTACTTC. The rearrangement links TRBV29-1 to TRBJ2-5; no clear D. This CDR3 spans 12 amino acids. Per germline, CDR1 SQVTM and CDR2 ANQGSEA.

V and J are TRBV10-3 and TRBJ2-1; 14 positions agree with TRBD2. Trimming removed 4 bases from V and 1 base from J; junction bases left unmatched: 9. Germline CDR1 is ENHRY and CDR2 is SYGVKD. CDR3 length equals 19 residues. The CDR3 DNA sequence: TGTGCCATCAGTGCCCAAGGGACTAGCGGGAGAGGGTCCTACAATGAGCAGTTCTTC. Translation: CAISAQGTSGRGSYNEQFF.

This clonotype was counted many times. The chain employs TRBV20-1 and TRBJ2-7, with no clear D. The CDR3 extends over 14 amino acids. V was clipped by 7 bases and J by 0 bases, with 16 bases between them. Germline V lookup: CDR1 DFQATT, CDR2 SNEGSKA (reference sequence). The CDR3 DNA sequence: TGCAGTGTCCCCGACACGCAGAGCTCCTACGAGCAGTACTTC. Protein: CSVPDTQSSYEQYF.